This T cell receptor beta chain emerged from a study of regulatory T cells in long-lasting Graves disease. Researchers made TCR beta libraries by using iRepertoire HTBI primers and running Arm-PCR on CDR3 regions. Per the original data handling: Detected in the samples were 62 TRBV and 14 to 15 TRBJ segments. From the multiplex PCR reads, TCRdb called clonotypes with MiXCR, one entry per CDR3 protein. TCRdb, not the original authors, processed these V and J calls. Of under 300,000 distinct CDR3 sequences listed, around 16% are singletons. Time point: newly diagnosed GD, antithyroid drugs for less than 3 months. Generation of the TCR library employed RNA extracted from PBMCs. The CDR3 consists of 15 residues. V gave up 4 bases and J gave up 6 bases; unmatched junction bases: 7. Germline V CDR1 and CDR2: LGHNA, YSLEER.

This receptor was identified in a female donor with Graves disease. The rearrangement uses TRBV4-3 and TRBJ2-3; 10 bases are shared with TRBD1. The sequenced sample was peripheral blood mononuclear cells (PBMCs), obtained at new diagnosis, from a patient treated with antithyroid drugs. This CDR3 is CASSRGTGVVDTQYF. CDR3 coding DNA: TGCGCCAGCAGCCGCGGGACAGGGGTGGTCGATACGCAGTATTTT.